These T cell receptor beta chains were read from a single sample in a study of OX40 agonist ivuxolimab in advanced cancers. Using immunoSEQ multiplex PCR, the repertoire was profiled, and TCRdb retains in-frame clones only, with some absent. Of about 100,000 clones listed, around 90% were seen once; the top ten hold roughly 0.8%. This sample comprised CD4+ or CD8+ T cells sorted from blood, obtained in a trial of the OX40 agonist ivuxolimab. The receptors derive from an adult with an advanced solid tumor such as melanoma, head and neck, liver or kidney cancer. Both conserved end residues are part of each CDR3. The D gene is left open where the match is weak.

CDR3 protein,V gene,D gene,J gene
CASSYQSRDGYTF,TRBV19,.,TRBJ1-2
CASTRTGGRNQPQHF,TRBV28,TRBD1,TRBJ1-5
CASSVGTAGEYEQYF,TRBV9,.,TRBJ2-7
CASAQGVSYEQYF,TRBV18,TRBD1,TRBJ2-7
CASSGMSGEQETQYF,TRBV5-1,.,TRBJ2-5
CATTTGGTEKLFF,TRBV6-5,TRBD1,TRBJ1-4
CASSGRTRYGYTF,TRBV5-6,.,TRBJ1-2
CASSLTVNTEAFF,TRBV19,.,TRBJ1-1
CASRGQGASYTF,TRBV5-1,TRBD1,TRBJ1-2
CASRKAGGAYEQYF,TRBV5-4,TRBD2,TRBJ2-7
CAWKSGRTYNSPLHF,TRBV30,.,TRBJ1-6
CAWGPRDRGRYEQYF,TRBV30,TRBD1,TRBJ2-7
CASSQDPGAHYGYTF,TRBV4-3,.,TRBJ1-2
CASRVYGGGLQETQYF,TRBV2,TRBD2,TRBJ2-5
CAWTFRTGAFYTF,TRBV30,TRBD1,TRBJ1-2
CASSQGQGFEQFF,TRBV10-1,TRBD1,TRBJ2-1
CASTGGYEQYF,TRBV28,TRBD2,TRBJ2-7
CASSLAVWGNQPQHF,TRBV7-8,.,TRBJ1-5
CASSLESGGTEAFF,TRBV7-6,TRBD1,TRBJ1-1
CASSLDRAVGYTF,TRBV7-2,.,TRBJ1-2
CASTAGASNTGELFF,TRBV19,.,TRBJ2-2
CAISGGDAQYF,TRBV10-3,.,TRBJ2-3
CASSDTGLGFYEQYF,TRBV25-1,.,TRBJ2-7
CSVVKQYEQYF,TRBV29-1,.,TRBJ2-7
CASSFGTAAEQYF,TRBV5-4,.,TRBJ2-7
CASSSELTGGNSPLHF,TRBV6-6,.,TRBJ1-6
CASSSRSAGELFF,TRBV11-3,.,TRBJ2-2
CASSLGGYSNQPQHF,TRBV27,.,TRBJ1-5
CASSLGGPGAGNTIYF,TRBV5-1,.,TRBJ1-3
CASTTTGTTGNTIYF,TRBV6-6,.,TRBJ1-3
CASALEGPSYQPQHF,TRBV27,.,TRBJ1-5
CASRPAGATGELFF,TRBV6-5,.,TRBJ2-2
CASSLGQGRGYGYTF,TRBV7-2,TRBD1,TRBJ1-2
CASSLGLATGELFF,TRBV7-2,.,TRBJ2-2
CASSASRTGVETQYF,TRBV9,TRBD1,TRBJ2-5
CASSQDLRGYEQYF,TRBV4-2,.,TRBJ2-7
CAISPGGSSGNTIYF,TRBV10-3,.,TRBJ1-3
CASSEMGQNTEAFF,TRBV6-1,.,TRBJ1-1
CASSYRGSETQYF,TRBV7-2,TRBD1,TRBJ2-5
CASSLRVISPLHF,TRBV7-3,.,TRBJ1-6
CASSVRGQWRDTQYF,TRBV9,TRBD1,TRBJ2-3
CASSLVGLIDYGYTF,TRBV28,.,TRBJ1-2
CSVEDEGSPNYGYTF,TRBV29-1,.,TRBJ1-2
CASSLAPRGSYETQYF,TRBV5-1,.,TRBJ2-5
CASSPRQGAYQPQHF,TRBV4-1,TRBD1,TRBJ1-5
CASSFRDPSSYEQYF,TRBV6-5,.,.
CAWSDASEQFF,TRBV30,.,TRBJ2-1
CASSLYGSLNTEAFF,TRBV28,.,TRBJ1-1
CSVESINGYEQYF,TRBV29-1,.,TRBJ2-7
CAWSRGTDTQYF,TRBV30,.,TRBJ2-3
CASSLTGWVNTEAFF,TRBV5-1,.,TRBJ1-1
CASSSIAGGRNEQFF,TRBV7-2,TRBD2,TRBJ2-1
CASRSGTGLYEQYF,TRBV6-1,TRBD1,TRBJ2-7
CASSPIPGQTYEQYF,TRBV5-1,TRBD1,TRBJ2-7
CARSGGNSGGLQETQYF,TRBV9,TRBD2,TRBJ2-5
CASSDIAGEYNEQFF,TRBV25-1,TRBD2,TRBJ2-1
CASSPRGSGANVLTF,TRBV7-3,.,TRBJ2-6
CASSLGAGVTYNSPLHF,TRBV7-2,.,TRBJ1-6